The 21 T cell receptor beta chains below come from one sample, sequenced in a study of OX40 agonist ivuxolimab in advanced cancers. TCRdb keeps only in-frame clones here, not all; method: immunoSEQ multiplex PCR. Of roughly 87,000 clones listed, more than 80% are singletons. The specimen comprised CD4+ or CD8+ T cells sorted from blood, sampled in a trial of the OX40 agonist ivuxolimab. The receptors were sampled from an adult with an advanced solid tumor such as melanoma, head and neck, liver or kidney cancer.

In its sample, this clone was seen a few times. V usage is TRBV19 and J usage is TRBJ2-7, with unresolved D. Trimming pared 3 bases from V and 2 bases from J, leaving 8 bases between. This CDR3 is built from 13 residues. The germline V gene encodes CDR1 LNHDA and CDR2 SQIVND (reference sequence). The DNA for the CDR3 is TGTGCCAGTAGTATTAATCCCGCCTACGAGCAGTACGTC. It specifies CASSINPAYEQYV.

The chain uses TRBV10-3 and TRBJ1-5; D possibly corresponds to TRBD1 (5 bases). V shed 10 bases and J shed 4 bases, with 20 bases lying between them. CDR3 size: 15 residues. Germline values: CDR1 ENHRY, CDR2 SYGVKD. The CDR3 protein is CATSFKGPENQPQHF. The CDR3 DNA follows: TGTGCCACCTCATTTAAGGGACCTGAGAATCAGCCCCAGCATTTT.

The V call is TRBV27, the J call TRBJ1-1; no clear D. The CDR3 spans 16 residues. Germline V lookup: CDR1 MNHEY, CDR2 SMNVEV (reference sequence). V was clipped by 3 bases and J by 0 bases, with 14 bases between them. The chain's CDR3 is CASSFSSGEMNTEAFF. The CDR3 region has the DNA TGTGCCAGCAGTTTTAGTTCGGGAGAAATGAACACTGAAGCTTTCTTT.

The chain has TRBV28 and TRBJ1-1; D gene uncertain. V lost 4 bases, J lost 5 bases, and 8 bases lay in between. Germline-derived CDR1 and CDR2 are MDHEN and SYDVKM. The CDR3 extends over 12 amino acids. CDR3 DNA: TGTGCCAGCAGTTCTCGGAGGACTGAAGCTTTCTTT. It is translated as CASSSRRTEAFF.

The V call is TRBV7-9, the J call TRBJ2-7; D not resolved. The CDR3 has 11 residues. Germline V CDR1 and CDR2: SEHNR, FQNEAQ (reference sequence). With 5 bases removed from V and 4 bases from J, the gap between germline ends came to 6 bases. CDR3 in DNA: TGTGCCAGCAGCGTCCCGTACGAGCAGTACTTC. Protein: CASSVPYEQYF.

This clone was detected only a few times. As DNA, the CDR3 is TGTGCCACCAGCAGAAGTGGGGGGAACACTGAAGCTTTCTTT. Its translation: CATSRSGGNTEAFF. The rearrangement joins TRBV15 to TRBJ1-1; TRBD1 might be the D (5 bases). Germline V gene lookup returns CDR1 LNHNV and CDR2 YYDKDF (reference sequence). This CDR3 is built from 14 residues. V lost 2 bases and J lost 1, with 8 bases in between. The full variable domain, its missing parts supplied by reference TRBV15 and TRBJ1-1, is DAMVIQNPRYQVTQFGKPVTLSCSQTLNHNVMYWYQQKSSQAPKLLFHYYDKDFNNEADTPDNFQSRRPNTSFCFLDIRSPGLGDTAMYLCATSRSGGNTEAFFGQGTRLTVV.

This sequence joins TRBV4-1 and TRBJ1-2, with 7 bases that match TRBD1. Losses at the gene ends were 0 bases for V and 12 bases for J; bases not matched to a gene: 16. There are 16 residues in the CDR3. CDR1 and CDR2 from the germline V gene are MGHRA and YSYEKL. CDR3 in DNA: TGCGCCAGCAGCCAAGAGGACAGGATGGTTGGAATGGCTAACACCTTC. Its translation: CASSQEDRMVGMANTF.

V usage is TRBV6-5 and J usage is TRBJ1-5; 8 bases are shared with TRBD1. Germline CDR1 and CDR2: MNHEY and SVGAGI. V dropped 7 bases and J dropped 4; count of bases not matched to a gene: 6. The CDR3 extends over 14 amino acids. The CDR3 protein is CASKTGGGNQPQHF. The CDR3 coding sequence is TGTGCCAGCAAAACAGGGGGTGGGAATCAGCCCCAGCATTTT.

The chain uses TRBV28 and TRBJ1-2; D perhaps matches TRBD1 (5 bases). The germline V gene has CDR1 MDHEN and CDR2 SYDVKM. V was shortened by 7 bases and J by 4 bases, with 13 bases between the two germline ends. The CDR3 is made up of 13 amino acids. For the CDR3, the DNA is TGTGCCAGCAAGTCTTGGGGGGGCTATGGCTACACCTTC. It translates to CASKSWGGYGYTF.

The chain uses TRBV7-2 and TRBJ1-3, with D unresolved. CDR1 SGHTA and CDR2 FQGNSA come from the germline V gene. Deletions cut 0 bases from V and 0 bases from J, with 6 bases between. CDR3 size: 15 residues. CDR3 region: CASSLAFSSGNTIYF. CDR3 DNA sequence: TGTGCCAGCAGCTTAGCGTTCTCCTCTGGAAACACCATATATTTT.

In its sample, this clone was seen once. The J gene is TRBJ2-5, the V gene TRBV9; 9 bases line up with TRBD1. V was clipped by 2 bases and J by 5 bases; unmatched bases: 7. This CDR3 contains 15 residues. Germline CDR1 SGDLS, CDR2 YYNGEE. The CDR3, as DNA: TGTGCCAGCAGCGTGGTCGGGACAGGGTACGAGACCCAGTACTTC. This translates into CASSVVGTGYETQYF.

This chain connects TRBV6-6 to TRBJ2-4; a weak D match, TRBD2 (5 bases). CDR3 length: 16 amino acids. From germline, CDR1 is MNHNY and CDR2 SVGAGI (reference sequence). The V end was cut by 2 bases, the J end by 2 bases, with 13 bases between. The CDR3 protein is CASSYIVGVSKNIQYF. Written as DNA, the CDR3 is TGTGCCAGCAGTTACATAGTGGGAGTCTCCAAAAACATTCAGTACTTC.

The chain recombines TRBV28 with TRBJ1-5; no clear D. Germline CDR1 reads MDHEN; CDR2 reads SYDVKM. The CDR3 runs to 16 residues. V was pared by 6 bases and J by 0 bases, with 15 bases between. The CDR3 DNA sequence: TGTGCCAGCAGCCTATTGTCGTCGACTAGCAATCAGCCCCAGCATTTT. It is translated as CASSLLSSTSNQPQHF. The full variable domain, its missing parts supplied by reference TRBV28 and TRBJ1-5, is DVKVTQSSRYLVKRTGEKVFLECVQDMDHENMFWYRQDPGLGLRLIYFSYDVKMKEKGDIPEGYSVSREKKERFSLILESASTNQTSMYLCASSLLSSTSNQPQHFGDGTRLSIL.

The rearrangement uses TRBV7-9 and TRBJ1-2; weak D call: TRBD1 (5 bases). Looked up from germline, CDR1 is SEHNR and CDR2 is FQNEAQ (reference sequence). The CDR3 loop spans 15 amino acids. Trimming shortened V by 5 bases and J by 8 bases, and 21 bases separated the two germline ends. The CDR3 protein is CASSPTVGGLWGYTF. The DNA of the CDR3 is TGTGCCAGCAGCCCCACCGTTGGGGGGTTGTGGGGCTACACCTTC.

This clone was recorded only once. The chain has TRBV27 and TRBJ2-1, with TRBD1 identical over 10 bases. The J segment lost 2 bases and the V segment lost 5 bases, leaving 9 bases of the junction unmatched. Per the germline V gene, CDR1 is MNHEY and CDR2 is SMNVEV (reference sequence). The CDR3 extends over 17 amino acids. The CDR3 protein is CASSGGVGTGAYNEQFF. The CDR3 nucleotides are TGTGCCAGCAGTGGGGGGGTAGGGACAGGGGCCTACAATGAGCAGTTCTTC.

The genes are TRBV6-5 and TRBJ2-7; possible D gene TRBD2, 5 bases. Between the trimmed V and J ends, which lost 5 bases and 7 bases, there was a span of 18 bases. The CDR3 has 14 residues. CDR1 and CDR2 from the germline V gene are MNHEY and SVGAGI. In nucleotides, the CDR3 is TGTGCCAGCAGTGTAGGGCCTAAAAAGCGGGAGCAGTACGTC. Protein: CASSVGPKKREQYV.

The rearrangement uses TRBV6-5 and TRBJ1-5; D gene unclear. CDR1 and CDR2 from the germline V gene are MNHEY and SVGAGI. This CDR3 contains 15 residues. V lost 6 bases and J 1 base, leaving 13 bases between the germline ends. Written as DNA, the CDR3 is TGTGCCAGCAGGACGGAAGGAAGAAGCAATCAGCCCCAGCATTTT. The encoded protein is CASRTEGRSNQPQHF.

The V and J genes are TRBV30 and TRBJ2-1, with unresolved D. This CDR3 is built from 15 residues. Germline V lookup: CDR1 GTSNPN, CDR2 SVGIG (reference sequence). Trimming left V 2 bases short and J 0 bases short, with 11 bases between. CDR3 bases: TGTGCCTGGAGTCTCGGAGTGAGCTCCTACAATGAGCAGTTCTTC. Encoded protein: CAWSLGVSSYNEQFF.

This clone was seen once. CDR3 residues: CASSSTSGTVTRGANVLTF. The CDR3 DNA follows: TGTGCCAGCAGCTCCACCTCCGGGACAGTGACTAGGGGGGCCAACGTCCTGACTTTC. V and J are TRBV11-3 and TRBJ2-6; tentative D call: TRBD1 (7 bases). This CDR3 comprises 19 residues. V lost 4 bases, J lost 4 bases, and 23 bases lay in between. Looked up from germline, CDR1 is SGHNT and CDR2 is YENEEA.

This chain uses TRBV25-1 with TRBJ1-5; 7 nucleotides line up with TRBD1. The V gene end was trimmed by 4 bases and the J gene end by 4 bases; junction bases not matched to a gene: 7. This CDR3 has 15 amino acids. Looked up from germline, CDR1 is MGHDK and CDR2 is SYGVNS. The CDR3 protein is CASSGREGANQPQHF. As DNA, the CDR3 is TGTGCCAGCAGTGGGAGAGAGGGGGCGAATCAGCCCCAGCATTTT.

About this clone: Other DNA sequences in this specimen translate into the identical CDR3. The V and J genes are TRBV28 and TRBJ1-1; no clear D. The germline V and J ends were trimmed by 3 bases and 0 bases, with 2 bases remaining between them. The V gene's germline CDR1 is MDHEN and CDR2 SYDVKM. This CDR3 is 12 amino acids long. The CDR3 sequence: CASSFMNTEAFF. The CDR3 bases are TGTGCCAGCAGTTTTATGAACACTGAAGCTTTCTTT.